This T cell receptor (beta chain) was obtained from a study of blood T cell repertoires in COVID-19 (dated by TCRdb to about 2020). Background on the whole study: Samples covering the acute and convalescent phases of COVID-19 were provided by collaborators in the United States, Italy and Spain. Where available, HLA class I and class II types were obtained from metadata supplied by the sample provider rather than from assay-based typing. The dataset comprised deeply sampled blood TCRbeta repertoires from subjects exposed to, actively infected with, or recovered from COVID-19. The prospective study material was composed of cDNA or gDNA derived from T cells, B-cell-depleted T cells, or PBMCs. The samples were drawn from the first 160 participants of the ongoing ImmuneRACE study and from over 950 subjects provided by 6 global collaborators. The sample metadata nearly always contained a de-identified subject ID, COVID-19 status, age in years and sex. The repertoires were released in a freely available public database meant as a resource for research on the immune response to SARS-CoV-2. The investigation overall reported the following: Clinical and demographic metadata were provided uncurated, with the amount varying by source and participant.

About this clone itself: Its recognized antigen is unknown. There are no base qualities to consult, and no much larger clone falls within one base.

One collaborating source in Seattle enrolled patients while the patients were actively infected and followed the patients over time throughout the course of disease. Whole blood was collected in K2EDTA tubes by collaborating institutions according to the institutions' own protocols. For TCRbeta analysis, collaborator samples were shipped as frozen whole blood, as isolated PBMCs, or as DNA extracted from either sample type. TCRbeta CDR3 regions were amplified from genomic DNA by means of the immunoSEQ Assay, a bias-controlled multiplex PCR. Concerning the study's data processing: The number of nucleated cells in each sample was estimated by amplification of reference gene primers within the assay. To quantify the absolute abundance of each unique TCRbeta CDR3 rearrangement, sequence reads were collapsed and filtered. For each sample, productive Simpson clonality was calculated as the square root of Simpson's diversity index across productive rearrangements. This is the immuneACCESS table as TCRdb keeps it, with only in-frame sequences that have V and J called. A part of the clones is gone; compared with another copy, unresolved V genes explain less than half, and the rest is unexplained. Clone size and the V and J calls come from that table; the DNA yielded D and trimming. The sample contains 210,000 or so clones, roughly 85% of them found a single time. The ten largest clones represent roughly 5% of the sample.

This TCR was sampled from a man in his fifties with COVID-19, enrolled during active disease. The source material was peripheral blood.

The CDR3 reads CASSLDLGQNTEAFF. The sequence in DNA is TGTGCCAGCAGCTTAGATTTGGGCCAGAACACTGAAGCTTTCTTT. This receptor chain uses TRBV11-2 and TRBJ1-1, with the D gene not clear enough to name. Trimming removed 0 bases from V and 1 base from J, leaving 9 bases between the germline ends. The CDR3 contains 15 residues, cysteine and phenylalanine counted. The entry retains the CDR3 DNA only, 45 bases that are in frame from base 1. Via the germline V gene, CDR1 is SGHAT and CDR2 FQNNGV.